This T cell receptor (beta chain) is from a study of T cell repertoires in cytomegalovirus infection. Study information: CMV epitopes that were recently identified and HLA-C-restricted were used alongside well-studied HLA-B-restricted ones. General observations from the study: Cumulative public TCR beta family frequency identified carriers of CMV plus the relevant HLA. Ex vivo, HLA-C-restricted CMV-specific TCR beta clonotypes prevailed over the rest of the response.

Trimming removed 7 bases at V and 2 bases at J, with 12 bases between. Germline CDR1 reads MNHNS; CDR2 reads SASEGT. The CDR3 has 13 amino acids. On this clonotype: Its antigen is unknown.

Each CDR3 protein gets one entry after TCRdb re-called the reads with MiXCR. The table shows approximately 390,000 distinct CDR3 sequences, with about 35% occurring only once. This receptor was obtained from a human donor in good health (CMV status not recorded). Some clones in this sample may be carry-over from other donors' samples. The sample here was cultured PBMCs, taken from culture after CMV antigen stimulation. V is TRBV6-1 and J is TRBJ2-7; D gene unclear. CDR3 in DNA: TGTGCCAGCATGAGAGGTGAAGCCTACGAGCAGTACGTC. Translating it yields CASMRGEAYEQYV.